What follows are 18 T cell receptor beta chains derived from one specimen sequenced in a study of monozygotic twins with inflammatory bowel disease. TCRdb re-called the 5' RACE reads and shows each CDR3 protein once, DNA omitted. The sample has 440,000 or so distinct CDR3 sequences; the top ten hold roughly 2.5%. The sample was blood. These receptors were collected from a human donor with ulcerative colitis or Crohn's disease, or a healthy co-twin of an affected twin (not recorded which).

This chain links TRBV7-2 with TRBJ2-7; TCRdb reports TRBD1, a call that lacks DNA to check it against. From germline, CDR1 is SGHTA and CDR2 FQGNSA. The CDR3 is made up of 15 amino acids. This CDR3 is CASSPGGVTAYEQYF.

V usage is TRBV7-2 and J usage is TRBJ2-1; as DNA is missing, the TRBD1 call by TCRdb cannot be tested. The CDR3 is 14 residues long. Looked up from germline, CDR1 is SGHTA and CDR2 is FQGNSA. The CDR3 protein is CASSPSTGGYEQFF.

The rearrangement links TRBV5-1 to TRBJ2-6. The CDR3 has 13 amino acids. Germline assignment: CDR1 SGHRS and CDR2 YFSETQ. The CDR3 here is CASSRFEANVLTF.

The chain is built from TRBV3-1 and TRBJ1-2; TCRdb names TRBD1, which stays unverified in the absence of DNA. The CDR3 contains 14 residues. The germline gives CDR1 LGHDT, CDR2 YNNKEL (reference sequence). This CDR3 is CTSSPPDRVGGYTF. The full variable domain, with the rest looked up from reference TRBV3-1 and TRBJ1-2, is DTAVSQTPKYLVTQMGNDKSIKCEQNLGHDTMYWYKQDSKKFLKIMFSYNNKELIINETVPNRFSPKSPDKAHLNLHINSLELGDSAVYFCTSSPPDRVGGYTFGSGTRLTVV.

The CDR3 protein is CASSLRDSYTDTQYF. The chain recombines TRBV5-5 with TRBJ2-3; TCRdb lists TRBD2, though no DNA is available to test this call. Germline V CDR1 and CDR2: SGHKS, YYEKEE (reference sequence). The CDR3 covers 15 residues. Using reference TRBV5-5 and TRBJ2-3 for the parts outside the CDR3, the full variable domain is DAGVTQSPTHLIKTRGQQVTLRCSPISGHKSVSWYQQVLGQGPQFIFQYYEKEERGRGNFPDRFSARQFPNYSSELNVNALLLGDSALYLCASSLRDSYTDTQYFGPGTRLTVL.

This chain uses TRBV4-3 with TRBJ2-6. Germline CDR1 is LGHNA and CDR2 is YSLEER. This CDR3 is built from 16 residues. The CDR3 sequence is CASSQGALAGANVLTF.

CDR3 amino acids: CASSLDRDNSPLHF. This sequence joins TRBV4-3 and TRBJ1-6; the TCRdb D gene call, TRBD1, has no DNA to confirm it. The germline CDR1 and CDR2 sequences are LGHNA and YSLEER. CDR3 length: 14 amino acids.

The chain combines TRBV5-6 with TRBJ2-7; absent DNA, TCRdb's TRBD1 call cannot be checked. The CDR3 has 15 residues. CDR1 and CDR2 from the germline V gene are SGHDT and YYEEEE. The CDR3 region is CASSWVRDRGYEQYF.

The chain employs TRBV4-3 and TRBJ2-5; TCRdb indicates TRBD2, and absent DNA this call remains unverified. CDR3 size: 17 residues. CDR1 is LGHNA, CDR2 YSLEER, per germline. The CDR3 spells CASSQDLAGGRGGTQYF.

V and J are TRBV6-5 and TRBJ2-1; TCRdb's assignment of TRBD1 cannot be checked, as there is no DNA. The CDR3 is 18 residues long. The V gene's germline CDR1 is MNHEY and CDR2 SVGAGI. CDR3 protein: CASSYSFQYGGNYNEQFF.

The CDR3 region is CASSQSGRESWIQYF. This chain joins TRBV3-1 and TRBJ2-4; the D call from TCRdb, TRBD2, cannot be confirmed without DNA. The CDR3 loop spans 15 amino acids. From germline, CDR1 is LGHDT and CDR2 YNNKEL (reference sequence).

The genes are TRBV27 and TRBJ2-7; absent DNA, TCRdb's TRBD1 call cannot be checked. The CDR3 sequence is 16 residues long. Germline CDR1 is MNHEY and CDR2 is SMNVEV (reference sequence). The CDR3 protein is CASSSIRQAFTYEQYF.

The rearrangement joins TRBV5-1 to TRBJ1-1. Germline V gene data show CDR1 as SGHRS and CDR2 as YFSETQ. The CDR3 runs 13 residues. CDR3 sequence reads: CASSLRRNTEAFF.

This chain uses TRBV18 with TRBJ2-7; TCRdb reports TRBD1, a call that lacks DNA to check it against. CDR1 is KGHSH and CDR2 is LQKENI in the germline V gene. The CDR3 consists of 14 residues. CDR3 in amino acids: CASSQRTGPYEQYF.

CDR3 protein: CATSRDLGVEQFF. The genes are TRBV15 and TRBJ2-1; TCRdb's D call, TRBD1, is unchecked because there is no DNA. The CDR3 is made up of 13 amino acids. Germline V gene data show CDR1 as LNHNV and CDR2 as YYDKDF (reference sequence).

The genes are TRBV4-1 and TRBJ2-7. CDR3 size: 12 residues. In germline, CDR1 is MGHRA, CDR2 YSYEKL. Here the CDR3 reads CASSQDRVKQYF.

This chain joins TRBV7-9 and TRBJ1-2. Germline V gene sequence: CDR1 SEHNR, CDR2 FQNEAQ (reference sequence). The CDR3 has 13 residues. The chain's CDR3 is CASSQLVDETYTF.

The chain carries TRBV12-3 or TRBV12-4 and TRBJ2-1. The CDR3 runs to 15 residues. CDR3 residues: CASSSYTSSYNEQFF.